This record looks at one T cell receptor (beta chain) sequence and its context. The sample comes from a study of blood T cell repertoires in COVID-19. CDR1 is LNHNV and CDR2 is YYDKDF in the germline V gene (reference sequence). The CDR3 runs to 19 residues. The V gene end was trimmed by 0 bases and the J gene end by 3 bases; junction bases not matched to a gene: 13. The assay was immunoSEQ multiplex PCR, and TCRdb's table has in-frame clones only and misses some. The sample contains about 200,000 clones, roughly four fifths of which appear only once. The chain carries TRBV15 and TRBJ2-2; 7 bases fit TRBD2. Specimen: peripheral blood. The clonotype comes from a human donor with acute or convalescent COVID-19. The donor label of this sample is uncertain. The CDR3 protein is CATSREHPPGGGYTGELFF. CDR3 nucleotides: TGTGCCACCAGCAGAGAGCACCCTCCGGGGGGAGGGTACACCGGGGAGCTGTTTTTT. Variable domain in full (rest from reference TRBV15 and TRBJ2-2): DAMVIQNPRYQVTQFGKPVTLSCSQTLNHNVMYWYQQKSSQAPKLLFHYYDKDFNNEADTPDNFQSRRPNTSFCFLDIRSPGLGDTAMYLCATSREHPPGGGYTGELFFGEGSRLTVL.